This TCR beta chain came from a study of cytomegalovirus exposure and HLA in healthy donors. The CDR3 runs 17 residues. V lost 5 bases and J lost 1; bases outside the gene matches: 7. CDR1 is SGHAT, CDR2 FQNNGV, per germline. Sequencing was performed with immunoSEQ multiplex PCR; in TCRdb, only in-frame clones are kept and a portion is missing. Of tens of thousands of clones listed, 90% to 95% are singletons. The chain combines TRBV11-2 with TRBJ2-6, with 8 bases lining up with TRBD1. The sequencing input was PBMCs. The source is a man aged 18 to 29 in good health and CMV-seropositive. In DNA, the CDR3 is TGTGCCAGCAGCCCAGGACAGGGTCCTTCTGGGGCCAACGTCCTGACTTTC. Protein product: CASSPGQGPSGANVLTF.